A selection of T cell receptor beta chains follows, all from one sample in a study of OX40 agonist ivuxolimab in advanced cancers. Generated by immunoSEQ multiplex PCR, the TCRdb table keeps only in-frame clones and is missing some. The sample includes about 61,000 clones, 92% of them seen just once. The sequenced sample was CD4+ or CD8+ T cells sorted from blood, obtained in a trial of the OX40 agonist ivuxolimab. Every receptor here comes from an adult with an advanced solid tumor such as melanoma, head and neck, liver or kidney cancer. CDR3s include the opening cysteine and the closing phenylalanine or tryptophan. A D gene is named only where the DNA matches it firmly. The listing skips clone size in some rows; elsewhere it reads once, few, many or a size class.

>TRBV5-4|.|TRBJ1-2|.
TGTGCCAGCAGCTTGGAGGGCTATGGCTACACCTTC
CASSLEGYGYTF
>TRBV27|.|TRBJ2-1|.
TGTGCCAGCAGCCATAGCCCTGACACGGAAGCCTACAATGAGCAGTTCTTC
CASSHSPDTEAYNEQFF
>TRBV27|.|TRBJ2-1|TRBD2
TGTGCCAGCAGTTCCTGGACTAGCGGGGGGAATGAGCAGTTCTTC
CASSSWTSGGNEQFF
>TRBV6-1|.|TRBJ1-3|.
TGTGCCAGCAGTGAAGCTTGGAGCTCTGGAAACACCATATATTTT
CASSEAWSSGNTIYF
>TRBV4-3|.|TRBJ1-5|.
TGCGCCAGCAGCCAGGGGTTGGGTTTGCAGCCCCAGCATTTT
CASSQGLGLQPQHF
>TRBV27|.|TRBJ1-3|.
TGTGCCAGCACCGCGGACGGGACATTCTCTGGAAACACCATATATTTT
CASTADGTFSGNTIYF
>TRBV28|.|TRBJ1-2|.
TGTGCCAGCAGTTTCCTCGCCCCAAAGAGGATTAACTATGGCTACACCTTC
CASSFLAPKRINYGYTF
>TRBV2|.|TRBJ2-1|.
TGTGCCAGCAGTGAGGGGCAGGGGTGGAATGAGCAGTTCTTC
CASSEGQGWNEQFF
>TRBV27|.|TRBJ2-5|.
TGTGCCAGCAGTCCTAACCTACACCAAGAGACCCAGTACTTC
CASSPNLHQETQYF
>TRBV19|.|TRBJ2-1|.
TGTGCCAGTAGTATACGGGGCCCCGGGTACAATGAGCAGTTCTTC
CASSIRGPGYNEQFF
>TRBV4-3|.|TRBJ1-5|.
TGCGCCAGCAGCCAAGACGCCGGTGGCTATAGCAATCAGCCCCAGCATTTT
CASSQDAGGYSNQPQHF
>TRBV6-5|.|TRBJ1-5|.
TGTGCCAGCAGTTACGGTAGCAATCAGCCCCAGCATTTT
CASSYGSNQPQHF
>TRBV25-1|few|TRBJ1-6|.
TGTGCCAGCAGTGAATTCCCCCCAGGGGCTAGTTCACCCCTCCACTTT
CASSEFPPGASSPLHF
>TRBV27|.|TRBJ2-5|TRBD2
TGTGCCAGCCAAATAGCGGGAGGGCGCGAGACCCAGTACTTC
CASQIAGGRETQYF
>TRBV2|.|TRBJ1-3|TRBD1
TGTGCCAGCAGTCCCGGGACAGGGTTCACCATATATTTT
CASSPGTGFTIYF